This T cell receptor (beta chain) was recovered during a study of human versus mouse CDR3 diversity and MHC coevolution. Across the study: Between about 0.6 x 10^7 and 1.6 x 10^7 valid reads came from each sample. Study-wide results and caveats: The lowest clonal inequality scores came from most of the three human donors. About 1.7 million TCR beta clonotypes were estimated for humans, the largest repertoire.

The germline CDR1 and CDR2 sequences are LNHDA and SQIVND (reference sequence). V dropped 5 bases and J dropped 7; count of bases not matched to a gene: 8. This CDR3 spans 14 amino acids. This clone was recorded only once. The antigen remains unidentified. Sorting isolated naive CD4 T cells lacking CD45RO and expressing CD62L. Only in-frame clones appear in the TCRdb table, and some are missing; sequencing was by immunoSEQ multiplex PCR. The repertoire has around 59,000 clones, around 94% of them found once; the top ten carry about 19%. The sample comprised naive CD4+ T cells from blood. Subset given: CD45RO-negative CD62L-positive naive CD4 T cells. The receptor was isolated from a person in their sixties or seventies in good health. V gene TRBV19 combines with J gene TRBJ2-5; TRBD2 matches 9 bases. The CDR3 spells CASSSLAGDGTQYF. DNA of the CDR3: TGTGCCAGTAGTTCCTTAGCGGGAGATGGGACCCAGTACTTC.